These 32 T cell receptor beta chains were all obtained from the same sample, sequenced in a study of PD-1 blockade in classical Hodgkin lymphoma. No patient escaped relapse after autologous stem cell transplantation, and brentuximab vedotin exposure varied. The method was immunoSEQ multiplex PCR; TCRdb's version includes in-frame clones alone and lacks a portion of them. The sample lists tens of thousands of clones, around 93% occurring once. Specimen: peripheral blood mononuclear cells (PBMCs), collected at baseline. These receptors were collected from a human donor with classical Hodgkin lymphoma.

This CDR3 is CASSLNHNEQFF. In DNA, the CDR3 is TGTGCCAGCAGTTTGAACCACAATGAGCAGTTCTTC. The chain recombines TRBV27 with TRBJ2-1; no firm D call. CDR3 size: 12 residues. V lost 3 bases to trimming and J lost 5 bases, with 5 bases between them. Germline V gives CDR1 MNHEY, CDR2 SMNVEV (reference sequence).

This chain uses TRBV6-1 with TRBJ1-3; D not resolved. CDR3 length: 15 amino acids. Germline-derived CDR1 and CDR2 are MNHNS and SASEGT. The V end lost 4 bases, the J end lost 0 bases, and 10 bases lay between the germline ends. CDR3 region: CASSAVGISGNTIYF. CDR3 nucleotide sequence: TGTGCCAGCAGTGCGGTCGGTATCTCTGGAAACACCATATATTTT.

The chain has TRBV9 and TRBJ2-3; 7 positions match TRBD2. The CDR3 contains 17 residues. The V segment lost 4 bases and the J segment 5 bases; nucleotides outside the gene matches: 16. Per the germline V gene, CDR1 is SGDLS and CDR2 is YYNGEE. CDR3 bases: TGTGCCAGCAGCACCTCTACGGGAGGTCCGTTTCAAGATACGCAGTATTTT. Its translation is CASSTSTGGPFQDTQYF.

The chain links TRBV6-5 to TRBJ2-4; TRBD1 is a possible D gene (6 bases). V was trimmed by 6 bases and J by 1 base, leaving 10 bases between them. The CDR3 totals 14 residues. CDR1 and CDR2 (germline): MNHEY, SVGAGI. The CDR3: CASRSGVAKNIQYF. Here the CDR3 DNA reads TGTGCCAGCAGATCAGGGGTGGCCAAAAACATTCAGTACTTC.

The chain links TRBV5-1 to TRBJ2-5; TRBD2 aligns across 8 bases. This CDR3 region has 15 residues. CDR1 and CDR2 (germline): SGHRS, YFSETQ. V was clipped by 4 bases and J by 2 bases; unmatched bases: 7. Here the CDR3 reads CASSTIAGGQETQYF. CDR3 nucleotides: TGCGCCAGCAGCACTATCGCGGGGGGACAAGAGACCCAGTACTTC.

This rearrangement joins TRBV9 to TRBJ1-2; D is perhaps TRBD1 (6 bases). CDR1 SGDLS and CDR2 YYNGEE come from the germline V gene. CDR3 length: 15 residues. V lost 4 bases, J lost 0 bases, and 13 bases lay in between. The CDR3 DNA reads as TGTGCCAGCAGCCCAACCGGGACAACTAACTATGGCTACACCTTC. This codes for CASSPTGTTNYGYTF. The full variable domain, completed using reference TRBV9 and TRBJ1-2, is DSGVTQTPKHLITATGQRVTLRCSPRSGDLSVYWYQQSLDQGLQFLIQYYNGEERAKGNILERFSAQQFPDLHSELNLSSLELGDSALYFCASSPTGTTNYGYTFGSGTRLTVV.

With regard to this clone: At one of its ends the junction is not consistent with the germline gene, which may arise from a read error. The identical CDR3 is also encoded by other nucleotide sequences in the sample. The chain couples TRBV30 to TRBJ1-3; no clear D. This CDR3 is built from 15 residues. The germline V gene has CDR1 GTSNPN and CDR2 SVGIG (reference sequence). In DNA form, the CDR3 reads TGCGCCTGGAGTTTTGGACTTGGCGGAGGAAACACCATATATTTT. This gives the protein CAWSFGLGGGNTIYF.

This chain's CDR3 is CASSVGWLAGRTGGELFF. The CDR3 DNA reads TGTGCCAGCAGCGTAGGTTGGCTAGCGGGAAGGACGGGCGGGGAGCTGTTTTTT. The J gene is TRBJ2-2, the V gene TRBV9; 9 bases fit TRBD2. CDR1 is SGDLS and CDR2 is YYNGEE in the germline V gene. V trimming: 0 bases; J trimming: 7 bases; junction bases outside the gene matches: 13. CDR3 length: 18 amino acids.

The CDR3 spells CASSTDNYGYTF. The CDR3 DNA follows: TGTGCCAGCAGCACGGATAACTATGGCTACACCTTC. The chain carries TRBV5-6 and TRBJ1-2; the D is unclear. The V gene lost 4 bases and the J gene lost 1 base, with 5 bases spanning the gap. The CDR3 covers 12 residues. The V gene's germline CDR1 is SGHDT and CDR2 YYEEEE. The full variable domain, its missing parts supplied by reference TRBV5-6 and TRBJ1-2, is DAGVTQSPTHLIKTRGQQVTLRCSPKSGHDTVSWYQQALGQGPQFIFQYYEEEERQRGNFPDRFSGHQFPNYSSELNVNALLLGDSALYLCASSTDNYGYTFGSGTRLTVV.

This rearrangement joins TRBV10-2 to TRBJ2-7, with a possible D match to TRBD1 (6 bases). The CDR3 contains 15 residues. V was shortened by 2 bases and J by 4 bases, with 15 bases between the two germline ends. Germline V gene lookup returns CDR1 WSHSY and CDR2 SAAADI. CDR3 sequence: CASSEQGTLGYEQYF. Here the CDR3 DNA reads TGCGCCAGCAGTGAGCAGGGGACGCTAGGATACGAGCAGTACTTC.

The V and J genes are TRBV7-9 and TRBJ2-3, with TRBD2 matching over 7 bases. The CDR3 extends over 16 amino acids. Losses at the gene ends were 8 bases for V and 0 bases for J; bases not matched to a gene: 11. Per the germline V gene, CDR1 is SEHNR and CDR2 is FQNEAQ (reference sequence). The CDR3: CASGPLGGGSTDTQYF. The CDR3 nucleotides are TGTGCCAGCGGCCCACTAGGCGGGGGTAGCACAGATACGCAGTATTTT.

This chain connects TRBV28 to TRBJ2-3, with D uncertain. Looked up from germline, CDR1 is MDHEN and CDR2 is SYDVKM. This CDR3 has 12 amino acids. Trimming took off 2 bases at V and 5 bases at J, with 5 bases between the two ends. This CDR3 reads CASSLNRDTQYF. In DNA, the CDR3 is TGTGCCAGCAGTTTAAACCGAGATACGCAGTATTTT. Combining the CDR3 with reference TRBV28 and TRBJ2-3 gives the whole variable domain DVKVTQSSRYLVKRTGEKVFLECVQDMDHENMFWYRQDPGLGLRLIYFSYDVKMKEKGDIPEGYSVSREKKERFSLILESASTNQTSMYLCASSLNRDTQYFGPGTRLTVL.

The rearrangement joins TRBV21-1 to TRBJ1-1. TRBV21-1 is designated a pseudogene. CDR3 size: 16 residues. Here the CDR3 reads CASSFNRRGMNTEAFF. The CDR3 DNA follows: TGTGCCAGTTCCTTTAACCGGAGGGGGATGAACACTGAAGCTTTCTTT.

The rearrangement links TRBV7-2 to TRBJ2-7; 12 nucleotides agree with TRBD2. V was pared by 8 bases and J by 4 bases, with 6 bases of the junction left unmatched. The CDR3 runs 14 residues. Germline assignment: CDR1 SGHTA and CDR2 FQGNSA. The CDR3 sequence is CASCRTSGKYEQYF. CDR3 nucleotide sequence: TGTGCCAGCTGTAGGACTAGCGGGAAATACGAGCAGTACTTC.

CDR3 DNA sequence: TGTGCCAGCAGCGCAGGGCGGGGGGCTTCCTACGAGCAGTACTTC. It yields the protein CASSAGRGASYEQYF. The chain employs TRBV9 and TRBJ2-7, with 8 bases fitting TRBD2. The trim removed 3 bases at V and 1 base at J, leaving 6 bases unmatched. The CDR3 runs to 15 residues. Looked up from germline, CDR1 is SGDLS and CDR2 is YYNGEE.

V gene TRBV19 combines with J gene TRBJ1-2; 8 bases fit TRBD1. The CDR3 covers 15 residues. J gave up 5 bases and V 3 bases, and 8 bases lay outside the gene matches. Germline V gene sequence: CDR1 LNHDA, CDR2 SQIVND (reference sequence). CDR3 protein: CASSMGPGQGYGYTF. CDR3 nucleotide sequence: TGTGCCAGTAGTATGGGACCTGGACAGGGATATGGCTACACCTTC.

The CDR3 DNA reads TGTGCCAGCAGTTACGGCTTTACGGGGGAGCAGTACTTC. It specifies CASSYGFTGEQYF. The chain couples TRBV6-5 to TRBJ2-7; maybe TRBD2 (5 bases). CDR1 is MNHEY, CDR2 SVGAGI, per germline. V was shortened by 2 bases and J by 7 bases, with 12 bases between the two germline ends. The CDR3 has 13 residues.

This rearrangement joins TRBV27 to TRBJ2-5; 9 nucleotides line up with TRBD1. The junction had 6 bases not matched to a gene; V was cut back by 6 bases and J by 1 base. This CDR3 spans 15 amino acids. CDR1 MNHEY and CDR2 SMNVEV come from the germline V gene (reference sequence). The CDR3 DNA follows: TGTGCCAGCAGCACCACAGGGGGCGGCCAAGAGACCCAGTACTTC. Translation gives CASSTTGGGQETQYF.

This chain links TRBV30 with TRBJ2-5, with TRBD2 as a possible D gene (6 bases). Germline lookup yields CDR1 GTSNPN and CDR2 SVGIG (reference sequence). Deletions cut 4 bases from V and 9 bases from J, with 15 bases between. This CDR3 is 12 amino acids long. The CDR3, as DNA: TGTGCCTGGAAAGCGGGTGAGGCGGCCCAGTACTTC. Residues: CAWKAGEAAQYF.

The chain couples TRBV19 to TRBJ2-7; TRBD2 agrees at 10 bases. Losses at the gene ends were 5 bases for V and 4 bases for J; bases not matched to a gene: 8. CDR3 length equals 15 residues. Per germline, CDR1 LNHDA and CDR2 SQIVND (reference sequence). CDR3 DNA: TGTGCCAGTAGTGGTGGGACTAGCGCATATTACGAGCAGTACTTC. This translates into CASSGGTSAYYEQYF.

The chain employs TRBV7-6 and TRBJ1-3; D remains ambiguous. V was clipped by 2 bases and J by 0 bases, with 8 bases between them. The CDR3 contains 15 residues. The germline V gene has CDR1 SGHVS and CDR2 FNYEAQ. DNA for the CDR3: TGTGCCAGCAGCTTATCGGGAGCCTCTGGAAACACCATATATTTT. The encoded protein is CASSLSGASGNTIYF.

This chain uses TRBV7-2 with TRBJ2-7; D is unresolved. The V and J ends lost 3 bases and 0 bases respectively, with 9 bases between them. This CDR3 is 14 amino acids long. Per the germline V gene, CDR1 is SGHTA and CDR2 is FQGNSA. The CDR3 sequence: CASSFPGFSYEQYF. In DNA form, the CDR3 reads TGTGCCAGCAGCTTTCCCGGGTTCTCCTACGAGCAGTACTTC. Full variable domain (remainder filled in from reference TRBV7-2 and TRBJ2-7): GAGVSQSPSNKVTEKGKDVELRCDPISGHTALYWYRQSLGQGLEFLIYFQGNSAPDKSGLPSDRFSAERTGGSVSTLTIQRTQQEDSAVYLCASSFPGFSYEQYFGPGTRLTVT.

The rearrangement joins TRBV5-6 to TRBJ1-5; 9 bases line up with TRBD1. Germline CDR1 is SGHDT and CDR2 is YYEEEE. J gave up 6 bases and V 2 bases, and 6 bases lay outside the gene matches. This CDR3 contains 15 residues. Here the CDR3 reads CASSLQGAGIQPQHF. The CDR3 DNA is TGTGCCAGCAGCTTACAGGGGGCAGGCATTCAGCCCCAGCATTTT.

The rearrangement joins TRBV29-1 to TRBJ2-2; D is unresolved. The CDR3 loop spans 13 amino acids. Germline V gene lookup returns CDR1 SQVTM and CDR2 ANQGSEA. The V and J ends lost 3 bases and 2 bases respectively, with 7 bases between them. For the CDR3, the DNA is TGCAGCGTTGAGGACGCCAACACCGGGGAGCTGTTTTTT. Translated: CSVEDANTGELFF.

This sequence joins TRBV2 and TRBJ1-5; a weak D match, TRBD1 (5 bases). The CDR3 covers 16 residues. V was pared by 1 base and J by 1 base, with 11 bases between. Germline assignment: CDR1 SNHLY and CDR2 FYNNEI. The CDR3 coding sequence is TGTGCCAGCAGTGAAGGGGGGAAGGGGAGCAATCAGCCCCAGCATTTT. Residues: CASSEGGKGSNQPQHF.

The rearrangement joins TRBV5-6 to TRBJ2-7; 7 positions agree with TRBD2. This CDR3 has 15 residues. Germline loops: CDR1 SGHDT, CDR2 YYEEEE. V lost 5 bases, J lost 0 bases, and 8 bases stayed unmatched. DNA of the CDR3: TGTGCCAGCAGTCTGACCCCTAGCGGCTCCTACGAGCAGTACTTC. It is translated as CASSLTPSGSYEQYF.

The sample holds one count of this clone. The CDR3 coding sequence is TGTGCCATCAACGGCCCGGGGGGAGGCACAGATACGCAGTATTTT. Translated, it gives CAINGPGGGTDTQYF. The V and J genes are TRBV10-3 and TRBJ2-3; TRBD2 matches at 7 bases. The CDR3 extends over 15 amino acids. With V trimmed by 7 bases and J by 1 base, 8 bases remained unmatched. Germline CDR1 and CDR2: ENHRY and SYGVKD.

This clone was counted between two and nine times. CDR3 sequence (DNA): TGCGCCAGCAGCTTGCTCGTCGGGGGCCCGGGACAGGGATTATACGAGCAGTACTTC. Encoded protein: CASSLLVGGPGQGLYEQYF. The gene calls are TRBV5-1 and TRBJ2-7; 9 bases line up with TRBD1. The CDR3 consists of 19 residues. The V gene end was trimmed by 1 base and the J gene end by 4 bases; junction bases not matched to a gene: 18. Germline V gene data show CDR1 as SGHRS and CDR2 as YFSETQ.

This chain uses TRBV6-1 with TRBJ2-1; D not certain. The germline V gene encodes CDR1 MNHNS and CDR2 SASEGT. V lost 2 bases and J 3 bases, leaving 17 bases between the germline ends. The CDR3 has 17 amino acids. This CDR3 is CASSERAWSIGYNEQFF. Written as DNA, the CDR3 is TGTGCCAGCAGTGAACGGGCCTGGAGCATAGGCTACAATGAGCAGTTCTTC.

V is TRBV7-6 and J is TRBJ1-4, with unresolved D. V dropped 1 base and J dropped 5 bases, with 11 bases sitting between them. Germline CDR1 is SGHVS and CDR2 is FNYEAQ. The CDR3 consists of 15 residues. The CDR3 bases are TGTGCCAGCAGCTTAGAATTCCGGGAAAATGAAAAACTGTTTTTT. It specifies CASSLEFRENEKLFF.

The chain joins TRBV11-2 to TRBJ2-7; 9 bases are shared with TRBD1. Trimming removed 2 bases from V and 5 bases from J; junction bases left unmatched: 16. The CDR3 length is 18 residues. Germline assignment: CDR1 SGHAT and CDR2 FQNNGV. In DNA form, the CDR3 reads TGTGCCAGCAGCTTATTAAACGCGCCCCGACAGGGGGGAGACGAGCAGTACTTC. Protein product: CASSLLNAPRQGGDEQYF. The entire variable domain, with the rest obtained from reference TRBV11-2 and TRBJ2-7, is as follows: EAGVAQSPRYKIIEKRQSVAFWCNPISGHATLYWYQQILGQGPKLLIQFQNNGVVDDSQLPKDRFSAERLKGVDSTLKIQPAKLEDSAVYLCASSLLNAPRQGGDEQYFGPGTRLTVT.

The chain has TRBV20-1 and TRBJ1-2, with D perhaps matching TRBD1 (5 bases). The CDR3 is made up of 10 amino acids. CDR1 and CDR2 (germline): DFQATT, SNEGSKA (reference sequence). V lost 5 bases to trimming and J lost 6 bases, with 7 bases between them. Here the CDR3 DNA reads TGCAGTGCTGCCAGGGATGGCTACACCTTC. This sequence encodes CSAARDGYTF.